A single T cell receptor beta chain is shown here with its context. What it recognizes is unknown. Here immunoSEQ multiplex PCR was the method, and the copy in TCRdb shows in-frame clones only, minus some. Of around 110,000 clones in the sample, 92% were seen once. This record belongs to a study of T cell responses to AZD1222 COVID-19 vaccine. Study-level results: Repertoires were obtained solely post-peak T cell response.

V dropped 1 base and J dropped 13 bases, with 8 bases sitting between them. The V gene's germline CDR1 is LNHDA and CDR2 SQIVND (reference sequence). The CDR3 has 12 residues. This receptor was taken from an adult in good health. The rearrangement links TRBV19 to TRBJ1-6; maybe TRBD1 (5 bases). The material was peripheral blood, obtained on day 0 of AZD1222 vaccination. For the CDR3, the DNA is TGTGCCAGTAGTATAGTCCAGGGCCCCCTCCACTTT. This codes for CASSIVQGPLHF.